This TCR beta chain was identified in a study of T cell responses to AZD1222 COVID-19 vaccine (dated by TCRdb to about 2021). Context from the whole study: Because spike-specific TCR depth and breadth did not differ between the two schedules, AZD1222 recipients who got a second dose at roughly 4 weeks were pooled with those who got a second dose at roughly 12 weeks. A total of over 230 trial participants underwent TCR sequencing, of whom nearly 210 had received two doses of AZD1222 and about 25 had received two doses of the MenACWY control vaccine. Enrollment into the trials was organized by age into subgroups of 18-55, 56-69 and 70-plus years, and those subgroups contained roughly 140, 27 and 60 TCR-sequenced participants, respectively. The paper as a whole reports these results and caveats: Conclusions about previously exposed vaccinees are limited, since just 5 or 6 AZD1222 recipients were seropositive for SARS-CoV-2 at baseline. Vaccine-associated CD4 TCRs spanned the whole spike protein, with dominant responses in regions 160-218 and 743-854. Participants were mostly white British, with more females than males. The authors suggested clonal diversity may have been underestimated. Because no day 14 peak-response samples were available, repertoires were characterized only after the peak T cell response. Reportedly, almost half of the unique spike-specific TCRs recognized epitopes lying outside the regions that are mutated in the B.1.351 and B.1.1.7 variants. In the small 56-69-year group, the increase in depth fell short of significance, most likely because of low power. After two AZD1222 doses, both the breadth and the depth of spike-specific TCRs were significantly higher than at day 0 and than in MenACWY recipients.

Worth noting for this clone: The specificity of this receptor is unknown. Base quality data are lacking; no much larger clone is found one base away.

The CDR3 regions of human TCRbeta chains were analyzed by immunosequencing. As for how the authors treated the data: Repertoire TCRs were checked for matches against a reference library of SARS-CoV-2-specific TCRs that had been generated using the MIRA antigen-specificity platform. Breadth meant the fraction of unique TCRs that were SARS-CoV-2-associated, whereas depth meant the fraction of total T cells that were SARS-CoV-2-associated. Using the MIRA data, every spike-specific TCR was mapped to the spike region that the TCR reacted to and assigned to either a CD4 or a CD8 class. Log10-transformed breadth and depth values were compared by one-way ANOVA with Sidak's multiple comparisons tests. TCRdb limited this immuneACCESS table to in-frame rearrangements with V and J called. A share of clones is missing; checked studies link under half to unresolved V genes, and the rest is unexplained. The V and J calls and clone size were taken over from that table, and D and trimming were inferred from the DNA. This sample gives about 110,000 clones in total; about nine tenths of them show up just once. The leading ten clones occupy 4.5% to 5.5% of the sample.

V ends up 8 bases short and J 3 bases short, with an unmatched junction base count of 9. The CDR3 measures 16 amino acids from cysteine to phenylalanine. The CDR3 DNA has 48 bases and is translated from base 1. From a lookup of the germline V gene, CDR1 and CDR2 are MDHEN and SYDVKM. The sample's time point label is to be understood as: baseline before first vaccination. Vaccinee samples came from UK trials COV001 and COV002, including a single-blind randomized controlled phase 2/3 trial of AZD1222 (ChAdOx1 nCoV-19) in healthy adults. For TCRbeta chain sequencing, PBMC samples were collected from trial participants at day 0 and at day 28 after the second dose.

This clonotype was sampled from an adult in good health. The chain uses TRBV28 and TRBJ2-1, with 11 bases matching TRBD2. The specimen comprised peripheral blood, sampled on day 0 of AZD1222 vaccination. The CDR3 protein: CASSESSGRYYNEQFF. The DNA reads TGTGCCAGCTCCGAGTCTAGCGGGAGGTACTACAATGAGCAGTTCTTC.